This passage covers 14 T cell receptor beta chains from one sample sequenced in a study of blood T cell repertoires in COVID-19. Clones were sequenced by immunoSEQ multiplex PCR, and TCRdb holds only the in-frame ones, with some missing. Seen here are about 320,000 clones, 89% observed once, and the top ten hold roughly 5%. The specimen sequenced was PBMCs or T cells enriched from blood (not recorded which). Source of these receptors: a man in his fifties or sixties who had recovered from COVID-19.

The V call is TRBV6-2 or TRBV6-3, the J call TRBJ2-7; 8 bases line up with TRBD2. The CDR3 is made up of 14 amino acids. CDR1 is MNHEY and CDR2 is SVGEGT in the germline V gene. V lost 5 bases and J lost 3; bases outside the gene matches: 6. The CDR3 region is CASSPGTSIYEQYF. The DNA of the CDR3 is TGTGCCAGCAGTCCGGGGACTAGTATCTACGAGCAGTACTTC.

J is TRBJ2-2 and V is TRBV19; 7 bases are shared with TRBD1. The CDR3 has 17 amino acids. The V gene end was trimmed by 4 bases and the J gene end by 1 base; junction bases not matched to a gene: 9. Germline CDR1 reads LNHDA; CDR2 reads SQIVND (reference sequence). CDR3 region: CASSTPRRQGNTGELFF. The CDR3 DNA reads TGTGCCAGTAGTACCCCACGTCGACAGGGGAACACCGGGGAGCTGTTTTTT.

This clone appeared once. The rearrangement joins TRBV5-8 to TRBJ1-5; D is possibly TRBD1 (6 bases). The CDR3 has 14 amino acids. V lost 4 bases, J lost 5 bases, and 13 bases lay in between. Germline loops: CDR1 SGHTS, CDR2 YDEGEE. This CDR3 reads CASSQRQAHQPQHF. Written as DNA, the CDR3 is TGTGCCAGCAGCCAAAGACAGGCCCATCAGCCCCAGCATTTT.

The chain joins TRBV14 to TRBJ1-2; D is perhaps TRBD1 (5 bases). V shed 2 bases and J shed 4 bases, with 8 bases lying between them. The CDR3 consists of 13 residues. Looked up from germline, CDR1 is SGHDN and CDR2 is FVKESK. The CDR3 coding sequence is TGTGCCAGCAGCCAACAGGGCGCCTATGGCTACACCTTC. The encoded protein is CASSQQGAYGYTF.

The chain's CDR3 is CASSRFGGMSNQPQHF. The CDR3 region has the DNA TGTGCCAGCAGCCGCTTCGGCGGAATGAGCAATCAGCCCCAGCATTTT. The chain uses TRBV7-2 and TRBJ1-5; D gene ambiguous. Germline V lookup: CDR1 SGHTA, CDR2 FQGNSA. This CDR3 has 16 residues. Between the trimmed V and J ends, which lost 5 bases and 1 base, there was a span of 15 bases.

The V and J genes are TRBV7-9 and TRBJ1-2; D not resolved. Trimming left V 1 base short and J 1 base short, with 10 bases between. Germline V gene data show CDR1 as SEHNR and CDR2 as FQNEAQ (reference sequence). The CDR3 spans 15 residues. The CDR3 sequence is CASSLEELLNYGYTF. The CDR3, as DNA: TGTGCCAGCAGCTTAGAGGAGCTCCTTAACTATGGCTACACCTTC.

The CDR3 nucleotides read TGCAGTGCTAGTCGCGGGAGTAACGACGAGCAGTACTTC. This gives the protein CSASRGSNDEQYF. The gene calls are TRBV20-1 and TRBJ2-7; 7 nucleotides line up with TRBD2. Germline V CDR1 and CDR2: DFQATT, SNEGSKA (reference sequence). This CDR3 is built from 13 residues. After removal of 3 bases from V and 5 bases from J, the junction contained 7 bases not matched to a gene.

The CDR3 DNA reads as TGTGCCAGCAGCTTCGAGCATGTCTTGGGGGAGCTGTTTTTT. Translation: CASSFEHVLGELFF. The rearrangement links TRBV7-9 to TRBJ2-2; the D is unclear. CDR3 length: 14 amino acids. Germline V gene sequence: CDR1 SEHNR, CDR2 FQNEAQ (reference sequence). Between the trimmed V and J ends, which lost 3 bases and 8 bases, there was a span of 13 bases.

This chain links TRBV7-6 with TRBJ1-3; TRBD1 matches at 10 bases. Germline V gene sequence: CDR1 SGHVS, CDR2 FNYEAQ. V lost 1 base to trimming and J lost 0 bases; unmatched junction nucleotides: 0. The CDR3 has 16 residues. The CDR3 DNA reads as TGTGCCAGCAGCTTAGGACAGGGGGCCTCTGGAAACACCATATATTTT. Encoded protein: CASSLGQGASGNTIYF.

This chain connects TRBV7-8 to TRBJ2-3; the match to TRBD2 covers 10 bases. CDR1 and CDR2 from the germline V gene are SGHVS and FQNEAQ. V trimming: 0 bases; J trimming: 3 bases; junction bases outside the gene matches: 9. CDR3 length: 18 residues. The CDR3 sequence: CASSLAPESGRGTDTQYF. CDR3 coding DNA: TGTGCCAGCAGCTTAGCCCCAGAAAGCGGGAGGGGTACAGATACGCAGTATTTT.

The chain links TRBV28 to TRBJ1-1, with TRBD1 identical over 8 bases. The CDR3 covers 11 residues. The germline V gene has CDR1 MDHEN and CDR2 SYDVKM. J was trimmed by 11 bases and V by 5 bases; bases with no gene match: 4. The CDR3 reads CASSHRGWAFF. The DNA of the CDR3 is TGTGCCAGCAGTCACAGGGGGTGGGCTTTCTTT.

This chain links TRBV24-1 with TRBJ2-1; D is possibly TRBD2 (5 bases). The CDR3 sequence is 14 residues long. From germline, CDR1 is KGHDR and CDR2 SFDVKD. The ends were cut back, 6 bases at V and 7 bases at J, with 15 bases in the middle. The CDR3, as DNA: TGTGCCACCAGTTCGCCCGGGGAATTAAATGAGCAGTTCTTC. It translates to CATSSPGELNEQFF.

V gene TRBV2 combines with J gene TRBJ1-1; 9 bases line up with TRBD1. Germline V gene sequence: CDR1 SNHLY, CDR2 FYNNEI. This CDR3 is 14 amino acids long. The J segment lost 3 bases and the V segment lost 6 bases, leaving 5 bases of the junction unmatched. The CDR3 DNA sequence: TGTGCCAGCAGGCCGGGACAGGGTGACACTGAAGCTTTCTTT. It yields the protein CASRPGQGDTEAFF.

This chain uses TRBV23-1 with TRBJ1-4; 7 positions match TRBD1. TRBV23-1 counts as an open reading frame of uncertain function. The CDR3 is 16 residues long. Losses at the gene ends were 3 bases for V and 8 bases for J; bases not matched to a gene: 12. DNA for the CDR3: TGCGCCAGCAGTCAGTCAACAGGGGAGGTTCGGGAAAAACTGTTTTTT. Its translation is CASSQSTGEVREKLFF.